Following are 5 T cell receptor beta chains from one sample sequenced in a study of T-cell reconstitution after alpha-beta-depleted transplantation in children. During its preparation, the TCRbeta library received unique molecular identifiers. TCRdb called the PCR reads again in MiXCR, with one record for every CDR3 protein. The data hold over 200,000 distinct CDR3 sequences, with around 9.6% observed a single time. Sequenced material: PBMCs from the stem cell graft donor, taken from the stem cell graft. The receptors shown here come from a human donor who donated a stem cell graft to a child with acute lymphoblastic leukemia.

The chain links TRBV4-3 to TRBJ1-2; D may be TRBD1 (5 bases). This CDR3 has 14 amino acids. Trimming removed 0 bases from V and 8 bases from J, with 13 bases in between. Per the germline V gene, CDR1 is LGHNA and CDR2 is YSLEER. The DNA for the CDR3 is TGCGCCAGCAGCCAAGATCGGTGGCAGGGAGGCTACACCTTC. Residues: CASSQDRWQGGYTF.

This clonotype was detected a few times. The rearrangement joins TRBV6-6 to TRBJ1-3; D ambiguous. This CDR3 comprises 12 residues. V shed 6 bases and J shed 6 bases, with 9 bases lying between them. The germline V gene encodes CDR1 MNHNY and CDR2 SVGAGI (reference sequence). DNA for the CDR3: TGTGCCAGCAGCCGGACCATAAACACCATATATTTT. This translates into CASSRTINTIYF.

The chain couples TRBV5-1 to TRBJ2-5; D gene unclear. From germline, CDR1 is SGHRS and CDR2 YFSETQ. The CDR3 has 13 amino acids. The germline V and J ends were trimmed by 1 base and 2 bases, with 6 bases remaining between them. CDR3 DNA sequence: TGCGCCAGCAGCTTGTACCAGCAAGAGACCCAGTACTTC. Its protein is CASSLYQQETQYF.

This rearrangement joins TRBV5-5 to TRBJ1-1, with 10 bases lining up with TRBD1. The germline V gene encodes CDR1 SGHKS and CDR2 YYEKEE (reference sequence). This CDR3 has 15 amino acids. The V and J ends lost 4 bases and 4 bases, in that order; junction bases with no gene match: 7. In DNA form, the CDR3 reads TGTGCCAGCAGCGACAGGGGGCGAGGTGGCACTGAAGCTTTCTTT. Encoded protein: CASSDRGRGGTEAFF.

The chain joins TRBV2 to TRBJ1-6; 7 nucleotides align to TRBD1. The CDR3 covers 14 residues. The germline CDR1 and CDR2 sequences are SNHLY and FYNNEI. The V gene end was trimmed by 2 bases and the J gene end by 7 bases; junction bases not matched to a gene: 2. The CDR3 is CASSEQGGNSPLHF. CDR3 coding DNA: TGTGCCAGCAGTGAACAGGGGGGAAATTCACCCCTCCACTTT.